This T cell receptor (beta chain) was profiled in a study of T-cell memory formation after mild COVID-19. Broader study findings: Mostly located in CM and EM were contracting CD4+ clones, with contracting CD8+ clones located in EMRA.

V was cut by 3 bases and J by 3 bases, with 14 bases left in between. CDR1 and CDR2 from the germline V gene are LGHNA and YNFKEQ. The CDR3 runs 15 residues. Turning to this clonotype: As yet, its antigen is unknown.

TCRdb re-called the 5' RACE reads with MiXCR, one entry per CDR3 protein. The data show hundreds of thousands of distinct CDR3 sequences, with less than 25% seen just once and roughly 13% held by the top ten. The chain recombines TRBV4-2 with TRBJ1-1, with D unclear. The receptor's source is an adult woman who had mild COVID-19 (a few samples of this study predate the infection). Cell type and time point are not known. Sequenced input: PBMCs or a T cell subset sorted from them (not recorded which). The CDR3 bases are TGTGCCAGCAGCCAGCCTTCCTCGGCAGACACTGAAGCTTTCTTT. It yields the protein CASSQPSSADTEAFF.